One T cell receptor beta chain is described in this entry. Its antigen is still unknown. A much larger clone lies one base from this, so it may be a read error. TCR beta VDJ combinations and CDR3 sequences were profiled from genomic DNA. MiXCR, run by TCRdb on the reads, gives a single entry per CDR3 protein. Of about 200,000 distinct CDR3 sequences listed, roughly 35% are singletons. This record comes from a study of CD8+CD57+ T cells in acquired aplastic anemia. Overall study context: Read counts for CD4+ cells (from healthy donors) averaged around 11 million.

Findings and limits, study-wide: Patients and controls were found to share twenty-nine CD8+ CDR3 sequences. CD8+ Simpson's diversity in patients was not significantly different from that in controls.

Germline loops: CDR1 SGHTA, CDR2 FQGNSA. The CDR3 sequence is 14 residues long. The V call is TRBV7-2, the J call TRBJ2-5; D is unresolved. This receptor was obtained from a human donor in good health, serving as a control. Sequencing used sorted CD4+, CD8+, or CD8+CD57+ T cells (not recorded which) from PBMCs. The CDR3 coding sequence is TGTGCCAGCAGCCAACGGGCCGGCCAAGAGACCCAGCACTTC. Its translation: CASSQRAGQETQHF. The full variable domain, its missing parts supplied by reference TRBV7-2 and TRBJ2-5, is GAGVSQSPSNKVTEKGKDVELRCDPISGHTALYWYRQSLGQGLEFLIYFQGNSAPDKSGLPSDRFSAERTGGSVSTLTIQRTQQEDSAVYLCASSQRAGQETQHFGPGTRLLVL.